The T cell receptor beta chain described here comes from a study of blood T cell repertoires in COVID-19. Study information: Sites across the United States, Italy and Spain contributed samples from acute and convalescent COVID-19. PBMCs, B-cell-depleted T cells, or T cells provided the cDNA or gDNA that made up the material.

Seattle participants joined during active infection and were tracked over time. Study processing details: Reference gene primers were amplified, and this amplification served to estimate nucleated cell counts. Sequencing used immunoSEQ multiplex PCR; TCRdb keeps in-frame clones, though not all of them. D and trimming come from the DNA, and the V and J calls and clone size come from that table. The data contain tens of thousands of clones, around four fifths of them singletons. Germline loops: CDR1 SGHDN, CDR2 FVKESK. The CDR3 length is 12 residues. Trimming took off 4 bases at V and 7 bases at J, with 11 bases between the two ends.

The chain carries TRBV14 and TRBJ2-7; the D gene is possibly TRBD2 (6 bases). The sample taken for sequencing was peripheral blood. The TCR was taken from a man aged 25-45 years with COVID-19, enrolled during active disease. Written as DNA, the CDR3 is TGTGCCAGCAGCCCCCCTCGGGGGGAGCAGTACTTC. This sequence encodes CASSPPRGEQYF.